This T cell receptor beta chain was profiled in a study of blood T cell repertoires in COVID-19. Background on the study: Collection of acute and convalescent COVID-19 samples took place in the United States, Italy and Spain.

Under the authors' procedure: The authors estimated nucleated cell counts from reference gene primer amplification. Measured with immunoSEQ multiplex PCR; TCRdb has only the in-frame clones, and not every one. The V and J calls and the clone size are those of that table, but D and trimming were determined from the DNA. The table has 150,000 or so clones, 75% to 85% seen once. Trimming cost V 6 bases and J 1 base; bases outside gene matches: 5. Germline CDR1 is MNHEY and CDR2 is SVGAGI. The CDR3 spans 14 residues. Sequencing input: peripheral blood. This rearrangement joins TRBV6-5 to TRBJ1-1, with 7 bases lining up with TRBD1. The sequence derives from a woman between 65 and 79 years old with COVID-19, enrolled during active disease. The CDR3 bases are TGTGCCAGCAGCCGACAGGGAGCGAACACTGAAGCTTTCTTT. Its protein is CASSRQGANTEAFF.